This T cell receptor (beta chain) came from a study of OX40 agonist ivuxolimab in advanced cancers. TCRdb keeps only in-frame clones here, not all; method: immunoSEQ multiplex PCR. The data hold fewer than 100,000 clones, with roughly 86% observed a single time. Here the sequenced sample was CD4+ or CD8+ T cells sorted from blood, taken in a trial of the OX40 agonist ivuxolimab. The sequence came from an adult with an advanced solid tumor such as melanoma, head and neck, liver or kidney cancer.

The CDR3 bases are TGTGCCAGCAGCGCCAGGACAGATGCTAACTATGGCTACACCTTC. Translation gives CASSARTDANYGYTF. J is TRBJ1-2 and V is TRBV9, with D maybe TRBD1 (6 bases). Trimming cost V 3 bases and J 0 bases, with 12 bases left between them. The CDR3 consists of 15 residues. Germline V gives CDR1 SGDLS, CDR2 YYNGEE.